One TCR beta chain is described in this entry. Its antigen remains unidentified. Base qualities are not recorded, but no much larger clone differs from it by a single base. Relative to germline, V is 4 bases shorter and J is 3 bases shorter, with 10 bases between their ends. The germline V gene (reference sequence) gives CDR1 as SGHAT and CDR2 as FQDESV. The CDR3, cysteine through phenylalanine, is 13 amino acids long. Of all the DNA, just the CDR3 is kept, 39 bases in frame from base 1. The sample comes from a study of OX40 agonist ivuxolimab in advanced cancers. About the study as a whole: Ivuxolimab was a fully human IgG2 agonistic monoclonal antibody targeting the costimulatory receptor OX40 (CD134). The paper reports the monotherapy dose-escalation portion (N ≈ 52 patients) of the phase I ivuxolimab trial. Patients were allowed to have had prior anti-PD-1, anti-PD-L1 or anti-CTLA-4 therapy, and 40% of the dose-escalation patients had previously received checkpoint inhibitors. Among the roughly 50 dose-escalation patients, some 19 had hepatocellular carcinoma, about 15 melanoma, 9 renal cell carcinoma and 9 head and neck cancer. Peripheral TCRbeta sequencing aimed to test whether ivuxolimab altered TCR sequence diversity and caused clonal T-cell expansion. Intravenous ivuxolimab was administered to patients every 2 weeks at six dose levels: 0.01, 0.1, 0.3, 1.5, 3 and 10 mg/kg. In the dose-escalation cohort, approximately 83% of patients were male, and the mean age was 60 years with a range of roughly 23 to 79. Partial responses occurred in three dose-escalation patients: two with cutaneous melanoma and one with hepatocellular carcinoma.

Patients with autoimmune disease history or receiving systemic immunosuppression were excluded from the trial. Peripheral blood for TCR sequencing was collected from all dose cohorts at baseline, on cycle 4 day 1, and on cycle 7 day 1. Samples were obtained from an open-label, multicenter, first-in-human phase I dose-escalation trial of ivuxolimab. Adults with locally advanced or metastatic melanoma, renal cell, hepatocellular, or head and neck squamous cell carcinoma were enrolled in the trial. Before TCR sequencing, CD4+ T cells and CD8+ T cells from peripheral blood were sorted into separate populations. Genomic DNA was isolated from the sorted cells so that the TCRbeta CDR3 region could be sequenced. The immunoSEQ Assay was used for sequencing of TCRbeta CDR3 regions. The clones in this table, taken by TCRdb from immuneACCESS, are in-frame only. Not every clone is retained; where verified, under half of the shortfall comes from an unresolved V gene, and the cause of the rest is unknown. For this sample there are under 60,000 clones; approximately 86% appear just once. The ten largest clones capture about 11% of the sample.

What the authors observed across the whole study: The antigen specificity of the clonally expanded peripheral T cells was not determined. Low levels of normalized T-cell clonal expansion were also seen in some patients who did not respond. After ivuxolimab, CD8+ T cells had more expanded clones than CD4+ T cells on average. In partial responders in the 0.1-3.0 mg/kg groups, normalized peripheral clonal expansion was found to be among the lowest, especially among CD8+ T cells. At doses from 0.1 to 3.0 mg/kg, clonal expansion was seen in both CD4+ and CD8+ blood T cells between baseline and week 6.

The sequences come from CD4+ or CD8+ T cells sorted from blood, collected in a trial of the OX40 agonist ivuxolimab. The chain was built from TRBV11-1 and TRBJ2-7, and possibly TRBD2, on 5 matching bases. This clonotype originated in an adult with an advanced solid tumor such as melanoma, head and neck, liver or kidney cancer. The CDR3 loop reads CASSYRTHYEQYF. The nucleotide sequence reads TGTGCCAGCAGCTACCGGACTCACTACGAGCAGTACTTC.